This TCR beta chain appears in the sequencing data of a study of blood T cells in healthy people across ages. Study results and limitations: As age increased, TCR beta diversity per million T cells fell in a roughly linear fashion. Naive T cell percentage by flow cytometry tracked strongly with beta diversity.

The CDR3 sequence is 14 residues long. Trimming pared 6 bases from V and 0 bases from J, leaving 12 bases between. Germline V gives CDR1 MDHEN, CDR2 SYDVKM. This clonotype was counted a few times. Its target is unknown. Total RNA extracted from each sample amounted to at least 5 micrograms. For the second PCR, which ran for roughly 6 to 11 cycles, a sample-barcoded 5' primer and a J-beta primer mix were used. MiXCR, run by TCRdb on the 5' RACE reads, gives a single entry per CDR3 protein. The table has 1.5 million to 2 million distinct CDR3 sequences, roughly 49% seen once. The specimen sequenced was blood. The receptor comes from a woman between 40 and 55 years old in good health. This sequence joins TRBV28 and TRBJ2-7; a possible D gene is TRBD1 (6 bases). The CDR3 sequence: CASRLQGRSYEQYF. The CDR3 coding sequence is TGTGCCAGCAGACTACAGGGTCGCTCCTACGAGCAGTACTTC.